This is a list of T cell receptor beta chains from one sample in a study of blood T cell repertoires in COVID-19. Produced via immunoSEQ multiplex PCR; TCRdb's table is partial and in-frame only. Of over 50,000 clones listed, around 82% were seen once; the top ten hold about 20%. Sample: peripheral blood. These receptor sequences come from an older man with active or convalescent COVID-19. Both conserved end residues are part of each CDR3. A D gene is named only where the DNA matches it firmly. The listing skips clone size in some rows; elsewhere it reads once, few, many or a size class.

v_call,clone_size,d_call,j_call,cdr3_nt,cdr3_aa
TRBV4-1,NA,NA,TRBJ2-3,TGCGCCAGCAGCCAAGTAGGCGGTTATACGCAGTATTTT,CASSQVGGYTQYF
TRBV4-1,NA,NA,TRBJ2-1,TGCGCCAGCAGCCAAGTTCTCGGGAGCAATGAGCAGTTCTTC,CASSQVLGSNEQFF
TRBV7-9,NA,NA,TRBJ1-1,TGTGCCAGCAGCAATGCGGGGCACCCTGAAGCTTTCTTT,CASSNAGHPEAFF
TRBV6-1,NA,TRBD2,TRBJ2-1,TGTGCCAGCAGTGTGTCTAGCGGGACGGCTTACAATGAGCAGTTCTTC,CASSVSSGTAYNEQFF
TRBV27,many,NA,TRBJ2-3,TGTGCCAGCAGTTTCTATACCCACCTCTCCCTTTATACGCAGTATTTT,CASSFYTHLSLYTQYF
TRBV7-2,few,TRBD1,TRBJ2-1,TGTGCCAGCAGCTTAGGACAGGGGGCATACAATGAGCAGTTCTTC,CASSLGQGAYNEQFF
TRBV11-2,NA,TRBD2,TRBJ2-5,TGTGCCAGCAGCTTTAGCGGGGAAGAGACCCAGTACTTC,CASSFSGEETQYF
TRBV11-2,NA,NA,TRBJ1-2,TGTGCCAGCAGCCCCTCGGGCTATGGCTACACCTTC,CASSPSGYGYTF
TRBV6-5,NA,TRBD1,TRBJ1-1,TGTGCCAGCAGGGGGACAGGCGGACGATCCGAAGCTTTCTTT,CASRGTGGRSEAFF
TRBV5-1,NA,NA,TRBJ2-5,TGCGCCAGCAGCCCTCAGGTTTACGGGACCCAGTACTTC,CASSPQVYGTQYF
TRBV2,few,TRBD1,TRBJ1-4,TGTGCCAGCAGTGAAGCCGGGACAGGAGGGGAAAAACTGTTTTTT,CASSEAGTGGEKLFF
TRBV6-1,NA,TRBD1,TRBJ1-1,TGTGCCAGCAGTGCTTACGAAAGACAGGGTCGGACTGAAGCTTTCTTT,CASSAYERQGRTEAFF
TRBV2,NA,NA,TRBJ2-1,TGTGCCAGCAGTGAAAGAAGGCTAGGGGGTCATAGGCAGTTCTTC,CASSERRLGGHRQFF
TRBV3-1/TRBV3-2,NA,NA,TRBJ2-1,TGTGCCAGCACCCCGAAACAAGTCGGGAATGAGCAGTTCTTC,CASTPKQVGNEQFF
TRBV7-9,few,NA,TRBJ1-1,TGTGCCAGCAGCTTGGGACTTATGTACACTGAAGCTTTCTTT,CASSLGLMYTEAFF
TRBV6-5,NA,TRBD2,TRBJ2-7,TGTGCCAGCAGTTTCTTGGGACTAGCGGACACCTACGAGCAGTACTTC,CASSFLGLADTYEQYF
TRBV5-1,NA,TRBD1,TRBJ1-2,TGCGCCAGCAGCTTATCACAGGGGACCCATGGCTACACCTTC,CASSLSQGTHGYTF
TRBV25-1,NA,NA,TRBJ1-4,TGTGCCAGCAGTTCTACCGAAAAACTGTTTTTT,CASSSTEKLFF
TRBV7-2,NA,TRBD2,TRBJ2-5,TGTGCCAGCAGCTTTGACGGCGGGAGAAGGGAGACCCAGTACTTC,CASSFDGGRRETQYF
TRBV4-2,NA,TRBD2,TRBJ2-2,TGTGCCAGCAGCCCACTAGCGGGGGTGAACACCGGGGAGCTGTTTTTT,CASSPLAGVNTGELFF
TRBV6-5,NA,NA,TRBJ1-3,TGTGCCAGCTCGGCGGTCTCTGGAAACACCATATATTTT,CASSAVSGNTIYF
TRBV29-1,NA,NA,TRBJ2-1,TGCAGCGTTGGGACTCCCTACAATGAGCAGTTCTTC,CSVGTPYNEQFF
TRBV30,few,NA,TRBJ1-3,TGTGCCTGGCGCGAACAGGGAAATGCTGGAAACACCATATATTTT,CAWREQGNAGNTIYF
TRBV6-5,NA,TRBD2,TRBJ2-3,TGTGCCAGCAGTTACGGGGGGGGAGGGACAGATACGCAGTATTTT,CASSYGGGGTDTQYF
TRBV6-5,NA,TRBD2,TRBJ2-1,TGTGCCAGCAGGTCCCTAGCGGGCGGCAACTATGAGCAGTTCTTC,CASRSLAGGNYEQFF
TRBV9,NA,NA,TRBJ1-1,TGTGCCAGCAGCAAAACAGGGCTGCCCACTGAAGCTTTCTTT,CASSKTGLPTEAFF
TRBV6-5,few,NA,TRBJ2-7,TGTGCCAGCAGTAAGCAGGGAGGCGAGCAGTACTTC,CASSKQGGEQYF
TRBV7-9,many,NA,TRBJ1-5,TGTGCCAGCAGCTTAGGACTGGATAGCAATCAGCCCCAGCATTTT,CASSLGLDSNQPQHF
TRBV7-8,NA,TRBD2,TRBJ2-3,TGTGCCAGCAGCCCAGACGTCCTGGCGGGAGGGTTCACAGATACGCAGTATTTT,CASSPDVLAGGFTDTQYF
TRBV19,NA,NA,TRBJ2-2,TGTGCCAGTACCCTTCCTGGCGGTAACACCGGGGAGCTGTTTTTT,CASTLPGGNTGELFF
TRBV7-9,NA,NA,TRBJ2-1,TGTGCCAGCAGCCGAATGACTACCCACAATGAGCAGTTCTTC,CASSRMTTHNEQFF
TRBV30,NA,NA,TRBJ2-3,TGTGCCTGGAGTCGATCAACTCTCACAGATACGCAGTATTTT,CAWSRSTLTDTQYF
TRBV2,once,TRBD1,TRBJ1-1,TGTGCCAGCAATAGACAGGGGGGGCTTGAAGCTTTCTTT,CASNRQGGLEAFF
TRBV18,NA,NA,TRBJ2-6,TGTGCCAGCTCTCAAGAAGTTACGGGGATTCAGGCCAACGTCCTGACTTTC,CASSQEVTGIQANVLTF
TRBV24-1,NA,NA,TRBJ2-5,TGTGCCACCAGTGACTCCCCAGGCGGGCTTTGGCAGGAGACCCAGTACTTC,CATSDSPGGLWQETQYF
TRBV6-2/TRBV6-3,NA,TRBD1,TRBJ2-5,TGTGCCAGCAGTCCATACCCCACAGGGGCGGCAGAGACCCAGTACTTC,CASSPYPTGAAETQYF
TRBV14,NA,TRBD2,TRBJ2-2,TGTGCCAGCAGCCAAGATCACCTAGCGGGAGCGGGGGAGCTGTTTTTT,CASSQDHLAGAGELFF
TRBV14,NA,NA,TRBJ2-7,TGTGCCAGCAGCCTCGCCCCCAGACAGGAGCAGTACTTC,CASSLAPRQEQYF
TRBV10-3,NA,NA,TRBJ1-1,TGTGCCATCAGTGGGTCAGGGGTTGAAGCTTTCTTT,CAISGSGVEAFF
TRBV5-3,few,NA,TRBJ1-4,TGTGCCAGAAGCTTATCCAGAACTAATGAAAAACTGTTTTTT,CARSLSRTNEKLFF
TRBV4-3,NA,TRBD2,TRBJ2-2,TGCGCCAGCAGCCAAGATAATGTTGGTAGCGGGTACGCGAACACCGGGGAGCTGTTTTTT,CASSQDNVGSGYANTGELFF
TRBV5-1,few,NA,TRBJ2-7,TGCGCCAGCAGCTTGGAGCCAGGGCGCCCCTTGGAGCAGTACTTC,CASSLEPGRPLEQYF